Each of the 31 T cell receptor beta chains below was sequenced from the same sample in a study of blood T cell repertoires in COVID-19. Sequencing used immunoSEQ multiplex PCR; TCRdb keeps in-frame clones, though not all of them. The sample holds approximately 470,000 clones, roughly 87% seen once. Sequencing was done on a sample of PBMCs or T cells enriched from blood (not recorded which). The origin of the receptors is a young woman who had recovered from COVID-19.

The rearrangement links TRBV3-1 (or the pseudogene TRBV3-2) to TRBJ1-2; D not resolved. The V gene lost 1 base and the J gene lost 6 bases, with 15 bases spanning the gap. From germline, CDR1 is LGHDT and CDR2 YNNKEL (reference sequence). The CDR3 is 15 residues long. This CDR3 is CASSQGWVSGDGYTF. The CDR3 coding sequence is TGTGCCAGCAGCCAAGGGTGGGTTTCCGGAGATGGCTACACCTTC.

This rearrangement joins TRBV7-8 to TRBJ1-5, with D maybe TRBD1 (6 bases). Germline V gene sequence: CDR1 SGHVS, CDR2 FQNEAQ. The CDR3 runs to 14 residues. Between the trimmed V and J ends, which lost 5 bases and 2 bases, there was a span of 10 bases. The CDR3 here is CASSPYRGNQPQHF. In DNA form, the CDR3 reads TGTGCCAGCAGCCCTTACAGGGGCAATCAGCCCCAGCATTTT.

V and J are TRBV27 and TRBJ1-1, with D perhaps TRBD1 (6 bases). CDR3 length: 15 residues. The ends were cut back, 6 bases at V and 0 bases at J, with 14 bases in the middle. From germline, CDR1 is MNHEY and CDR2 SMNVEV (reference sequence). The CDR3 DNA follows: TGTGCCAGCAGCCCACGTGGGACATTGAACACTGAAGCTTTCTTT. It translates to CASSPRGTLNTEAFF.

V and J are TRBV18 and TRBJ1-5; possibly TRBD1 for D (5 bases). The CDR3 runs to 14 residues. The germline V and J ends were trimmed by 3 bases and 4 bases, with 10 bases remaining between them. The germline V gene encodes CDR1 KGHSH and CDR2 LQKENI. CDR3 coding DNA: TGTGCCAGCTCACCTCAGGGTGGTAATCAGCCCCAGCATTTT. This encodes CASSPQGGNQPQHF.

The gene calls are TRBV20-1 and TRBJ1-5; 9 nucleotides align to TRBD1. Germline trimming cut 3 bases from V and 6 bases from J; bases unmatched to any gene: 6. There are 14 residues in the CDR3. The germline gives CDR1 DFQATT, CDR2 SNEGSKA (reference sequence). The CDR3 sequence: CSASLQGAGQPQHF. The CDR3 nucleotides read TGCAGTGCTAGTCTACAGGGGGCCGGTCAGCCCCAGCATTTT.

The chain uses TRBV7-2 and TRBJ2-3; D possibly corresponds to TRBD2 (5 bases). From germline, CDR1 is SGHTA and CDR2 FQGNSA. V lost 3 bases to trimming and J lost 3 bases, with 10 bases between them. CDR3 length equals 14 residues. CDR3 nucleotides: TGTGCCAGCAGCTTCATCGGGGTTACAGATACGCAGTATTTT. Translated: CASSFIGVTDTQYF.

The genes are TRBV5-8 and TRBJ1-4; D perhaps matches TRBD1 (5 bases). The germline V gene has CDR1 SGHTS and CDR2 YDEGEE. CDR3 length equals 15 residues. Trimming took off 4 bases at V and 8 bases at J, with 18 bases between the two ends. CDR3 bases: TGTGCCAGCAGCCCCGGGAGGGACCGAAACGAAAAACTGTTTTTT. This encodes CASSPGRDRNEKLFF.

V is TRBV5-6 and J is TRBJ2-7; 11 nucleotides agree with TRBD1. Per the germline V gene, CDR1 is SGHDT and CDR2 is YYEEEE. With 3 bases clipped from V and 1 base from J, the junction kept 6 bases outside the gene matches. There are 16 residues in the CDR3. CDR3 loop: CASSWAGTGGSYEQYF. The CDR3 DNA reads as TGTGCCAGCAGCTGGGCCGGGACAGGGGGTTCCTACGAGCAGTACTTC.

CDR3 DNA sequence: TGTGCCAGCGCCGCCGGGACAGGGGGCTCCGAGCAGTACTTC. The encoded protein is CASAAGTGGSEQYF. The V gene is TRBV7-8, the J gene TRBJ2-7; 12 bases match TRBD1. After removal of 8 bases from V and 6 bases from J, the junction contained 8 bases not matched to a gene. Germline assignment: CDR1 SGHVS and CDR2 FQNEAQ. The CDR3 loop spans 14 amino acids.

The CDR3 DNA reads TGTGCCAGCAGCCCTTCGCCTGAGTACGAGCAGTACTTC. This sequence encodes CASSPSPEYEQYF. The V gene is TRBV7-9, the J gene TRBJ2-7; D ambiguous. The CDR3 has 13 amino acids. Germline V gene lookup returns CDR1 SEHNR and CDR2 FQNEAQ (reference sequence). V was trimmed by 5 bases and J by 4 bases, leaving 12 bases between them.

The chain uses TRBV5-1 and TRBJ2-7; a possible D gene is TRBD2 (6 bases). The germline CDR1 and CDR2 sequences are SGHRS and YFSETQ. The CDR3 has 14 amino acids. The germline V and J ends were trimmed by 6 bases and 4 bases, with 17 bases remaining between them. The DNA of the CDR3 is TGCGCCAGCATGGCCGGGGGAGGCACTTACGAGCAGTACTTC. Translation: CASMAGGGTYEQYF.

The V and J genes are TRBV4-1 and TRBJ1-5, with TRBD1 as a possible D gene (6 bases). The CDR3 spans 15 residues. Germline V gene sequence: CDR1 MGHRA, CDR2 YSYEKL. Trimming pared 4 bases from V and 6 bases from J, leaving 16 bases between. CDR3 coding DNA: TGCGCCAGCAGCCCGACAGAGGGGGGGAGTCAGCCCCAGCATTTT. Translating it yields CASSPTEGGSQPQHF.

The genes are TRBV10-2 and TRBJ2-1, with D possibly TRBD2 on 7 matching bases. From germline, CDR1 is WSHSY and CDR2 SAAADI. The CDR3 is made up of 15 amino acids. The V end was cut by 8 bases, the J end by 5 bases, with 19 bases between. Here the CDR3 reads CASRGGRGTNNEQFF. The CDR3 DNA is TGCGCCAGCCGAGGGGGGCGGGGGACCAACAATGAGCAGTTCTTC.

This sequence joins TRBV3-1 (or the pseudogene TRBV3-2) and TRBJ2-3, with D possibly being TRBD2 (5 bases). The germline V gene has CDR1 LGHDT and CDR2 YNNKEL (reference sequence). V was clipped by 0 bases and J by 5 bases, with 6 bases between them. CDR3 length equals 13 residues. The CDR3 DNA is TGTGCCAGCAGCCAAGATGGGAGAGATACGCAGTATTTT. This translates into CASSQDGRDTQYF.

The chain uses TRBV30 and TRBJ1-2; D gene ambiguous. The CDR3 totals 16 residues. Germline V gene sequence: CDR1 GTSNPN, CDR2 SVGIG (reference sequence). The germline V and J ends were trimmed by 3 bases and 7 bases, with 24 bases remaining between them. CDR3 nucleotides: TGTGCCTGGAGCGGAGATGGAGGGAGGGCCCCTATTGGCTACACCTTC. Protein: CAWSGDGGRAPIGYTF. Full variable domain (outside the CDR3, taken from reference TRBV30 and TRBJ1-2): SQTIHQWPATLVQPVGSPLSLECTVEGTSNPNLYWYRQAAGRGLQLLFYSVGIGQISSEVPQNLSASRPQDRQFILSSKKLLLSDSGFYLCAWSGDGGRAPIGYTFGSGTRLTVV.

This chain uses TRBV5-1 with TRBJ2-2, with a tentative D call TRBD1 (5 bases). The CDR3 sequence is 15 residues long. Germline lookup yields CDR1 SGHRS and CDR2 YFSETQ. V dropped 2 bases and J dropped 3 bases, with 11 bases sitting between them. The CDR3 coding sequence is TGCGCCAGCAGCTTCGGACAAGAGGACACCGGGGAGCTGTTTTTT. Protein product: CASSFGQEDTGELFF.

This clone was observed a single time. This chain uses TRBV28 with TRBJ1-5; D is unclear. CDR1 and CDR2 (germline): MDHEN, SYDVKM. This CDR3 comprises 12 residues. Trimming shortened V by 6 bases and J by 4 bases, and 7 bases separated the two germline ends. CDR3 nucleotide sequence: TGTGCCAGCAGGGGCGGGAATCAGCCCCAGCATTTT. Translation: CASRGGNQPQHF.

The chain joins TRBV25-1 to TRBJ1-1, with 8 bases identical to TRBD1. CDR3 length equals 14 residues. Germline trimming cut 5 bases from V and 4 bases from J; bases unmatched to any gene: 6. CDR1 and CDR2 from the germline V gene are MGHDK and SYGVNS. DNA for the CDR3: TGTGCCAGCAGTCCTCAGGGGGCTGGCACTGAAGCTTTCTTT. Its protein is CASSPQGAGTEAFF.

The rearrangement joins TRBV12-3 or TRBV12-4 to TRBJ1-2, with a tentative D call TRBD1 (5 bases). Trimming removed 4 bases at V and 7 bases at J, with 13 bases between. This CDR3 has 13 residues. As DNA, the CDR3 is TGTGCCAGCAGTTCGCGGGGGGGTTTTGGCTACACCTTC. It encodes CASSSRGGFGYTF.

The V gene is TRBV7-9, the J gene TRBJ1-1; D gene ambiguous. This CDR3 has 14 residues. Trimming cost V 5 bases and J 1 base, with 11 bases left between them. The germline gives CDR1 SEHNR, CDR2 FQNEAQ (reference sequence). In DNA, the CDR3 is TGTGCCAGCAGCGCTACGGAGGGGAACACTGAAGCTTTCTTT. Residues: CASSATEGNTEAFF.

This clone was recorded only once. The rearrangement links TRBV2 to TRBJ2-7; possible D gene TRBD2, 6 bases. Trimming cost V 3 bases and J 3 bases, with 12 bases left between them. This CDR3 is built from 14 residues. Germline V CDR1 and CDR2: SNHLY, FYNNEI. For the CDR3, the DNA is TGTGCCAGCAGTGAGGACTATTCGAACTACGAGCAGTACTTC. It encodes CASSEDYSNYEQYF. Full variable domain (missing parts from reference TRBV2 and TRBJ2-7): EPEVTQTPSHQVTQMGQEVILRCVPISNHLYFYWYRQILGQKVEFLVSFYNNEISEKSEIFDDQFSVERPDGSNFTLKIRSTKLEDSAMYFCASSEDYSNYEQYFGPGTRLTVT.

A word on this clone: At the DNA level, this CDR3 is encoded by other sequences in the same sample as well. This sequence joins TRBV27 and TRBJ2-1; 9 bases agree with TRBD2. The germline CDR1 and CDR2 sequences are MNHEY and SMNVEV (reference sequence). Trimming removed 2 bases from V and 7 bases from J; junction bases left unmatched: 0. The CDR3 spans 13 residues. Here the CDR3 reads CASSLAGGNEQFF. The CDR3 coding sequence is TGTGCCAGCAGTTTAGCGGGGGGGAATGAGCAGTTCTTC.

The rearrangement links TRBV6-5 to TRBJ2-7, with 9 bases matching TRBD1. Trimming at V came to 6 bases and at J to 2 bases, leaving 8 bases not matched to a gene. CDR3 length: 15 amino acids. The germline V gene has CDR1 MNHEY and CDR2 SVGAGI. CDR3 loop: CASSQWGQGTYEQYF. The CDR3, as DNA: TGTGCCAGCAGCCAATGGGGACAGGGTACCTACGAGCAGTACTTC.

The V gene is TRBV28, the J gene TRBJ1-2; perhaps TRBD1 as D (6 bases). Germline loops: CDR1 MDHEN, CDR2 SYDVKM. Trimming removed 6 bases at V and 4 bases at J, with 15 bases between. The CDR3 sequence is 14 residues long. CDR3 nucleotides: TGTGCCAGCAGCTTACAGGGTGCACCCTATGGCTACACCTTC. Translation: CASSLQGAPYGYTF.

In its sample, this clone was seen once. The rearrangement links TRBV5-1 to TRBJ2-1; TRBD2 is a possible D gene (5 bases). Between the trimmed V and J ends, which lost 0 bases and 7 bases, there was a span of 14 bases. The germline V gene encodes CDR1 SGHRS and CDR2 YFSETQ. The CDR3 covers 15 residues. The CDR3 loop reads CASSLAGSLTNEQFF. DNA of the CDR3: TGCGCCAGCAGCTTGGCGGGGTCCCTGACAAATGAGCAGTTCTTC.

The CDR3 DNA reads as TGTGCCAGCAGCCCCGGGACAGGGGGGTCCTTACGCGAGCAGTACTTC. Its protein is CASSPGTGGSLREQYF. V is TRBV5-4 and J is TRBJ2-7, with 11 nucleotides matching TRBD1. J gave up 6 bases and V 4 bases, and 12 bases lay outside the gene matches. Germline lookup yields CDR1 SGHNT and CDR2 YYREEE (reference sequence). The CDR3 length is 16 residues.

There are a few counts of this clone. The genes are TRBV7-8 and TRBJ2-7, with TRBD2 as a possible D gene (6 bases). The CDR3 consists of 15 residues. Germline lookup yields CDR1 SGHVS and CDR2 FQNEAQ. V lost 7 bases and J 2 bases, leaving 18 bases between the germline ends. The CDR3 coding sequence is TGTGCCAGCACTGCGGACGCGCGGGGCACCTACGAGCAGTACTTC. Translated: CASTADARGTYEQYF.

The rearrangement uses TRBV6-5 and TRBJ2-3; tentative D call: TRBD2 (6 bases). Deletions cut 0 bases from V and 5 bases from J, with 9 bases between. This CDR3 has 14 residues. Per the germline V gene, CDR1 is MNHEY and CDR2 is SVGAGI. CDR3 sequence: CASSYSMRGDTQYF. The CDR3 DNA reads as TGTGCCAGCAGTTACTCGATGCGGGGAGATACGCAGTATTTT.

The chain is built from TRBV2 and TRBJ2-5, with 12 bases matching TRBD2. Unmatched junction bases numbered 6, after V lost 5 bases and J lost 5 bases. The CDR3 has 15 amino acids. Germline V gives CDR1 SNHLY, CDR2 FYNNEI. The chain's CDR3 is CASSRLAGEGETQYF. CDR3 bases: TGTGCCAGCAGTCGACTAGCGGGGGAGGGGGAGACCCAGTACTTC.

The V and J genes are TRBV2 and TRBJ1-4; weak D call: TRBD1 (5 bases). The CDR3 covers 13 residues. V lost 7 bases to trimming and J lost 0 bases, with 6 bases between them. Germline V gene data show CDR1 as SNHLY and CDR2 as FYNNEI. This CDR3 is CASKGATNEKLFF. CDR3 coding DNA: TGTGCCAGCAAAGGGGCAACTAATGAAAAACTGTTTTTT.

This chain links TRBV5-6 with TRBJ2-7, with a weak D call TRBD1 (6 bases). The CDR3 runs 16 residues. Germline-derived CDR1 and CDR2 are SGHDT and YYEEEE. V lost 0 bases and J 4 bases, leaving 17 bases between the germline ends. This CDR3 is CASSLAGAARGYEQYF. CDR3 DNA sequence: TGTGCCAGCAGCTTGGCAGGGGCCGCCCGGGGATACGAGCAGTACTTC.